The clone carrying this TCR beta chain was picked up a small number of times. TCRdb's copy holds only in-frame clones and misses some; the assay was immunoSEQ multiplex PCR. The data show over 14,000 clones, 70% seen once. The data stem from a study of T cell repertoires in ileal Crohn's disease. This CDR3 spans 14 amino acids. Trimming shortened V by 5 bases and J by 6 bases, and 16 bases separated the two germline ends. Germline V gene data show CDR1 as MNHEY and CDR2 as SMNVEV (reference sequence). J is TRBJ1-2 and V is TRBV27, with D perhaps matching TRBD1 (5 bases). The source material was ileal tissue. This sequence was found in an adult with Crohn's disease. Written as DNA, the CDR3 is TGTGCCAGCAGTAACCGAGGGGCCACCCATGGCTACACCTTC. Amino acid sequence: CASSNRGATHGYTF.